This T cell receptor (beta chain) was observed in a study of blood T cell repertoires in COVID-19. Original processing notes: By means of reference gene primer amplification, nucleated cell counts were estimated. Some clones are missing from TCRdb's copy, which holds only in-frame ones; the method was immunoSEQ multiplex PCR. The DNA gave D and trimming, while V, J and clone size come from that table. The table has just over 350,000 clones, 80% to 90% seen once. Germline-derived CDR1 and CDR2 are LNHDA and SQIVND (reference sequence). This CDR3 has 14 residues. Losses at the gene ends were 8 bases for V and 4 bases for J; bases not matched to a gene: 11.

V is TRBV19 and J is TRBJ2-7; TRBD1 matches 7 bases. Material: peripheral blood. This clonotype was obtained from a woman aged 55-69 years with COVID-19, enrolled during active disease. The CDR3 bases are TGTGCCAGTTCGCCGGGACAGAACTTTTACGAGCAGTACTTC. It yields the protein CASSPGQNFYEQYF.